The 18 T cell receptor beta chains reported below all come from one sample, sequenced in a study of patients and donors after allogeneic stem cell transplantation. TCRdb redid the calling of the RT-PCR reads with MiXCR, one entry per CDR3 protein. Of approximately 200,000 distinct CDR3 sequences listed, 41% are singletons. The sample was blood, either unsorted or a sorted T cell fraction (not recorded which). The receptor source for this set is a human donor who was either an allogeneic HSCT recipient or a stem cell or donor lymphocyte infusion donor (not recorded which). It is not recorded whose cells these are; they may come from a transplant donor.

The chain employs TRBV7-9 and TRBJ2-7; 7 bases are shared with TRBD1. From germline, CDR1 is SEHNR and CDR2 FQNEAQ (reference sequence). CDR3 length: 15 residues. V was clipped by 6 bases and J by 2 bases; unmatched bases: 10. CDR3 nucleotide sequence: TGTGCCAGCAGTAAGGTGGGACAGTGGGCCTACGAGCAGTACTTC. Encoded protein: CASSKVGQWAYEQYF.

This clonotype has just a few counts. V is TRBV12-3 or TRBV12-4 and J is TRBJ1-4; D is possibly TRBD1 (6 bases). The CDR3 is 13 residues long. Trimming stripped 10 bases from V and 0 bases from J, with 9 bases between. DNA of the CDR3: TGTGCCACCAGGGGCACAACTAATGAAAAACTGTTTTTT. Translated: CATRGTTNEKLFF.

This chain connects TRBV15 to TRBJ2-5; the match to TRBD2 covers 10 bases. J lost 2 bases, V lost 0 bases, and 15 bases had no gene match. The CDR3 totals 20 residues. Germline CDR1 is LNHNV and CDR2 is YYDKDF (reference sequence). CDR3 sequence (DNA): TGTGCCACCAGCAGAGATTTAGGGCTAGCGGGAGACGACAAACAAGAGACCCAGTACTTC. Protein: CATSRDLGLAGDDKQETQYF.

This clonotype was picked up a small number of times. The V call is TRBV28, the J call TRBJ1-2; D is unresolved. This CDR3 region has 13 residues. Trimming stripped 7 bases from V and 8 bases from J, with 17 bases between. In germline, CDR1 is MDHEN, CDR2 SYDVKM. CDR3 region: CASKDFGESGYTF. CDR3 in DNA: TGTGCCAGCAAGGATTTTGGGGAGAGCGGCTACACCTTC.

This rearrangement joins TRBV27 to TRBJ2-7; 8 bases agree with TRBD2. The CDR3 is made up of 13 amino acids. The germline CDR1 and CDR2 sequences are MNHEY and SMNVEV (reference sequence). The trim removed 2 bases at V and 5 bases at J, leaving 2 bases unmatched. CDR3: CASSLSGSHEQYF. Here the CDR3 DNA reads TGTGCCAGCAGTTTAAGCGGGAGCCACGAGCAGTACTTC.

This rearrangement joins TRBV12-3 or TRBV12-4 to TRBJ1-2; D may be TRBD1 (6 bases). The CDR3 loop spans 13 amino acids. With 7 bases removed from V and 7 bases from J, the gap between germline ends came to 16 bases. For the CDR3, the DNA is TGTGCCAGCACTGGGGGCTATCCTTCTGGCTACACCTTC. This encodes CASTGGYPSGYTF.

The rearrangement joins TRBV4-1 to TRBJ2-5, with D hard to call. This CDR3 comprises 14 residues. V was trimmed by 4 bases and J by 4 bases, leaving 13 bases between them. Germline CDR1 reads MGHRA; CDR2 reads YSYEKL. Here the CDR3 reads CASSRHPYRETQYF. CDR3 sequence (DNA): TGCGCCAGCAGCCGACACCCCTACAGAGAGACCCAGTACTTC.

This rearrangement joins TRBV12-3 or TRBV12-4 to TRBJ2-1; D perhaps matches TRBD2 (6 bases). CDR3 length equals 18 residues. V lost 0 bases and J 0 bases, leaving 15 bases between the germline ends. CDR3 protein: CASSLARTTGDSYNEQFF. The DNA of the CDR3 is TGTGCCAGCAGTTTAGCGCGGACTACAGGAGACTCCTACAATGAGCAGTTCTTC.

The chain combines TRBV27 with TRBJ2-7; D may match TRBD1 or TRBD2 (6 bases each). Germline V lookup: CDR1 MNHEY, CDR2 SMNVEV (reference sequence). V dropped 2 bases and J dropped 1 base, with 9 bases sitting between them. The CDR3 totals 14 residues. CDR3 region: CASSLRGTSYEQYF. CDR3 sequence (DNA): TGTGCCAGCAGTTTAAGGGGGACTTCCTACGAGCAGTACTTC.

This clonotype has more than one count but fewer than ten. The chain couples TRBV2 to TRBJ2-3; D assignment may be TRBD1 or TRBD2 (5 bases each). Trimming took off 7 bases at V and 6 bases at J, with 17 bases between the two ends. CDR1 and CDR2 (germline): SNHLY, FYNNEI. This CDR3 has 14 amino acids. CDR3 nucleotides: TGTGCCAGCATGGGCCCGGGGCTCTCCGATACGCAGTATTTT. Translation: CASMGPGLSDTQYF.

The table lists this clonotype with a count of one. The CDR3 sequence: CASSASGTGDTQYF. CDR3 sequence (DNA): TGTGCCAGCAGCGCTAGCGGGACCGGAGATACGCAGTATTTT. This chain joins TRBV9 and TRBJ2-3; TRBD2 aligns across 9 bases. Germline V gene lookup returns CDR1 SGDLS and CDR2 YYNGEE. The CDR3 totals 14 residues. Germline trimming cut 3 bases from V and 5 bases from J; bases unmatched to any gene: 4. Full variable domain (missing parts from reference TRBV9 and TRBJ2-3): DSGVTQTPKHLITATGQRVTLRCSPRSGDLSVYWYQQSLDQGLQFLIQYYNGEERAKGNILERFSAQQFPDLHSELNLSSLELGDSALYFCASSASGTGDTQYFGPGTRLTVL.

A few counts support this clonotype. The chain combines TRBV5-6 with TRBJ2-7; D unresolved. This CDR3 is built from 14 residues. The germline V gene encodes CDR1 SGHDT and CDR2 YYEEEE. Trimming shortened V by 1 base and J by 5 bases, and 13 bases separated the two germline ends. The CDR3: CASSLPGTLNEQYF. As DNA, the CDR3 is TGTGCCAGCAGCTTGCCGGGTACCCTTAACGAGCAGTACTTC.

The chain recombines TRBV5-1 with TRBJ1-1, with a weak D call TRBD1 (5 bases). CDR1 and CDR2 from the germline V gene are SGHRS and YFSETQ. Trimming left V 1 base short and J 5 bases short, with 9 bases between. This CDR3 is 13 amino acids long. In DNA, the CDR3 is TGCGCCAGCAGCTTGTGGGAGGGGACTGAAGCTTTCTTT. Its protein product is CASSLWEGTEAFF.

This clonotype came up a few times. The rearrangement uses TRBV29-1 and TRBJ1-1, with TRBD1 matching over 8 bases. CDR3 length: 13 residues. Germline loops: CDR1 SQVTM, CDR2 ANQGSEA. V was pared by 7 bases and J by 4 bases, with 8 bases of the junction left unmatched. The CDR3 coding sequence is TGCAGCGCCCAACAGGGGGGTGCCACTGAAGCTTTCTTT. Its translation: CSAQQGGATEAFF.

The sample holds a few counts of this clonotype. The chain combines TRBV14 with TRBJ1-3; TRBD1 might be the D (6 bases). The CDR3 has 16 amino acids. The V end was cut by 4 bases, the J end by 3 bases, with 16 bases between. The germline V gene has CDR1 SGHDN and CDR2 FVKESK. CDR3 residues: CASSPPQGTGGNTIYF. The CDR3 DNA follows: TGTGCCAGCAGCCCACCACAGGGTACAGGTGGAAACACCATATATTTT.

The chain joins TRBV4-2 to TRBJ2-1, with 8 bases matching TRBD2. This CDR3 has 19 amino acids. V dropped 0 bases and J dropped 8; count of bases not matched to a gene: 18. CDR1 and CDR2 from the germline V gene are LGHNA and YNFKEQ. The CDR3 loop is CASSQEWDEAGGSRDEQFF. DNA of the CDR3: TGTGCCAGCAGCCAAGAATGGGATGAGGCGGGAGGATCAAGGGATGAGCAGTTCTTC.

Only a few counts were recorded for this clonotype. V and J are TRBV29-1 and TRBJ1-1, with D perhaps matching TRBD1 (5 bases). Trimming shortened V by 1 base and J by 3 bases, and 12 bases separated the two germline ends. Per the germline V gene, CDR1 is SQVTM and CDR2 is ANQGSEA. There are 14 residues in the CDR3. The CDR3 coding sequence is TGCAGCGTTGAAGGGGGAGGGGCCTACACTGAAGCTTTCTTT. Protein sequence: CSVEGGGAYTEAFF.

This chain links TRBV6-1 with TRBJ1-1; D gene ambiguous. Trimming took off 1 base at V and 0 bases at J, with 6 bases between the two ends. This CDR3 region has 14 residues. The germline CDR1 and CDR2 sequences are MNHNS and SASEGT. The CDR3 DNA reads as TGTGCCAGCAGTGAAGGGATCATGAACACTGAAGCTTTCTTT. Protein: CASSEGIMNTEAFF.